These T cell receptor beta chains were read from a single sample in a study of blood T cell repertoires in COVID-19. The assay was immunoSEQ multiplex PCR, and TCRdb's table has in-frame clones only and misses some. Among 95,000 or so clones listed, roughly nine tenths were seen once. The sample was peripheral blood. Receptor source: a woman in her 70s with acute or convalescent COVID-19. CDR3s include the opening cysteine and the closing phenylalanine or tryptophan. A D gene is named only where the DNA matches it firmly. The size field is filled for only some rows; it gives once, few, many or a size class.

clone_size j_call d_call v_call cdr3_aa cdr3_nt
. TRBJ1-2 TRBD1 TRBV9 CASSAGQVGHYGYTF TGTGCCAGCAGCGCGGGACAGGTGGGTCACTATGGCTACACCTTC
. TRBJ2-6 . TRBV18 CASSPPGGSGANVLTF TGTGCCAGCTCACCCCCGGGTGGATCTGGGGCCAACGTCCTGACTTTC
. TRBJ2-3 . TRBV6-1 CASSEGEGHTQYF TGTGCCAGCAGTGAGGGAGAAGGGCATACGCAGTATTTT
once TRBJ1-6 . TRBV28 CASSILGRGSSYNSPLHF TGTGCCAGCAGTATCCTCGGACGGGGAAGCTCCTATAATTCACCCCTCCACTTT
. TRBJ1-5 TRBD1 TRBV6-4 CASSEHADRDNQPQHF TGTGCCAGCAGTGAGCATGCTGACAGGGACAATCAGCCCCAGCATTTT
. TRBJ2-4 TRBD1 TRBV19 CASSIARGPKNIQYF TGTGCCAGTAGTATAGCTAGGGGGCCCAAAAACATTCAGTACTTC
. TRBJ1-5 . TRBV6-5 CASLGGTVPNQPQHF TGTGCCAGCTTGGGAGGAACGGTGCCGAATCAGCCCCAGCATTTT
. TRBJ2-5 TRBD1 TRBV5-4 CASSGQGLGETQYF TGTGCCAGCAGCGGACAGGGTTTAGGAGAGACCCAGTACTTC
. TRBJ2-7 TRBD1 TRBV5-1 CASGPTGGQLYEQYF TGCGCCAGCGGACCGACAGGGGGCCAGTTATACGAGCAGTACTTC
. TRBJ2-1 . TRBV4-1 CASSQVSHTPYNEQFF TGCGCCAGCAGCCAAGTAAGCCATACCCCTTACAATGAGCAGTTCTTC
. TRBJ2-7 TRBD1 TRBV28 CASRRTGLTYEQYF TGTGCCAGCAGGCGGACAGGCCTTACCTACGAGCAGTACTTC
. TRBJ1-2 TRBD1 TRBV7-2 CASSLDRGNNYGYTF TGTGCCAGCAGCTTAGACAGGGGGAATAACTATGGCTACACCTTC
. TRBJ1-3 TRBD1 TRBV6-1 CASSGRTGASGNTIYF TGTGCCAGCAGTGGCCGGACAGGGGCCTCTGGAAACACCATATATTTT
. TRBJ2-3 TRBD1 TRBV6-6 CASKTGGGQDTQYF TGTGCCAGCAAGACAGGGGGCGGGCAAGATACGCAGTATTTT
. TRBJ1-5 . TRBV25-1 CASRPGIFGNQPQHF TGTGCCAGCAGACCCGGGATCTTCGGCAATCAGCCCCAGCATTTT
. TRBJ1-1 . TRBV21-1 CASSKANGGQGYTEAFF TGTGCCAGCAGCAAAGCGAACGGGGGACAGGGATACACTGAAGCTTTCTTT
. TRBJ1-5 . TRBV9 CASSPGHNSNQPQHF TGTGCCAGCAGCCCCGGACATAATAGCAATCAGCCCCAGCATTTT
once TRBJ2-2 . TRBV19 CASSIVGSKAGELFF TGTGCCAGTAGTATAGTGGGGAGTAAGGCCGGGGAGCTGTTTTTT
. TRBJ1-1 . TRBV7-9 CASSYSTDMNTEAFF TGTGCCAGCAGCTATTCGACAGACATGAACACTGAAGCTTTCTTT
. TRBJ2-7 TRBD1 TRBV11-2 CASSSDRGSYEQYF TGTGCCAGCAGCTCCGACAGGGGCTCCTACGAGCAGTACTTC
. TRBJ1-4 . TRBV5-5 CASSMREGEVGEKLFF TGTGCCAGCAGCATGAGGGAGGGGGAGGTTGGTGAAAAACTGTTTTTT
. TRBJ1-1 . TRBV7-9 CASSLSVNTEAFF TGTGCCAGCAGCTTAAGCGTGAACACTGAAGCTTTCTTT
. TRBJ1-5 TRBD1 TRBV27 CASSPSTGSNSNQPQHF TGTGCCAGCAGTCCCTCGACAGGGTCCAATAGCAATCAGCCCCAGCATTTT
. TRBJ1-2 TRBD1 TRBV4-1 CASSSPGQGVNYGYTF TGCGCCAGCAGCAGTCCGGGACAGGGTGTGAACTATGGCTACACCTTC
once TRBJ2-5 . TRBV7-2 CASSLGSHRETQYF TGTGCCAGCAGCTTAGGGTCCCATAGAGAGACCCAGTACTTC
. TRBJ2-2 TRBD1 TRBV19 CASSGARTGGGLTGELFF TGTGCCAGTAGTGGGGCAAGGACAGGGGGCGGGCTCACCGGGGAGCTGTTTTTT
. TRBJ1-5 TRBD1 TRBV28 CASSFRTGRHLRQPQHF TGTGCCAGCAGTTTTCGGACAGGCCGACATCTTCGTCAGCCCCAGCATTTT
. TRBJ1-2 . TRBV20-1 CSASLGSQGIGYTF TGCAGTGCTAGTTTAGGATCTCAGGGCATCGGCTACACCTTC
. TRBJ2-3 TRBD2 TRBV28 CASSPAVRGLDTDTQYF TGTGCCAGCAGCCCCGCCGTGAGGGGACTAGACACAGATACGCAGTATTTT
few TRBJ1-5 TRBD1 TRBV18 CASSPGQLSNQPQHF TGTGCCAGCTCACCGGGACAGCTTAGCAATCAGCCCCAGCATTTT
. TRBJ1-6 . TRBV2 CARRPDNSPLHF TGTGCCAGACGTCCGGATAATTCACCCCTCCACTTT
. TRBJ2-1 . TRBV19 CASTSLAGSYNEQFF TGTGCCAGTACCTCCCTTGCGGGATCCTACAATGAGCAGTTCTTC
once TRBJ1-4 . TRBV15 CATSRDAFILQTAPAYEKLFF TGTGCCACCAGCAGAGATGCTTTTATTCTTCAAACAGCCCCCGCTTACGAAAAACTGTTTTTT
. TRBJ1-5 TRBD1 TRBV6-5 CASRGQDRGHQPQHF TGTGCCAGCAGGGGCCAGGACAGGGGCCATCAGCCCCAGCATTTT
. TRBJ1-2 . TRBV29-1 CSVEGAPGLAGSGYTF TGCAGCGTTGAGGGGGCTCCGGGACTAGCGGGTTCTGGCTACACCTTC
. TRBJ2-4 TRBD1 TRBV13 CASSTTGTGLYF TGTGCCAGCAGCACAACCGGGACAGGGTTGTACTTC
. TRBJ1-3 TRBD1 TRBV7-8 CASSPGQGRNTIYF TGTGCCAGCAGCCCGGGACAGGGACGAAACACCATATATTTT
. TRBJ2-1 TRBD2 TRBV4-1 CASSQDSNGRGQFF TGCGCCAGCAGCCAAGACTCTAACGGGAGGGGTCAGTTCTTC
few TRBJ2-7 TRBD2 TRBV15 CATSRDAGGPYEQYF TGTGCCACCAGCAGAGATGCGGGAGGGCCCTACGAGCAGTACTTC
. TRBJ1-2 . TRBV3-1/TRBV3-2 CASSHHRDKAF TGTGCCAGCAGCCACCACAGAGATAAGGCCTTC
. TRBJ2-3 TRBD2 TRBV27 CASRGASGRESTDTQYF TGTGCCAGCCGTGGTGCTAGCGGGAGGGAGAGCACAGATACGCAGTATTTT
. TRBJ2-7 . TRBV5-1 CASSPPRGAYEQYF TGCGCCAGCAGCCCCCCCAGGGGAGCCTACGAGCAGTACTTC
once TRBJ2-1 TRBD2 TRBV7-2 CASSRTSGFYNEQFF TGTGCCAGCAGCCGGACTAGCGGATTCTACAATGAGCAGTTCTTC
. TRBJ2-5 . TRBV3-1/TRBV3-2 CASSQVEKTQYF TGTGCCAGCAGCCAAGTCGAGAAGACCCAGTACTTC
. TRBJ1-5 . TRBV4-1 CASSQARGVNQPQHF TGCGCCAGCAGCCAAGCACGGGGAGTAAATCAGCCCCAGCATTTT